This T cell receptor (beta chain) appears in the sequencing data of a study of PD-1 blockade in classical Hodgkin lymphoma. Findings and limits, study-wide: Individuals who commenced nivolumab within less than 1 year of ASCT were excluded.

On this clone: Its antigen is not known.

This CDR3 comprises 13 residues. Trimming stripped 4 bases from V and 5 bases from J, with 11 bases between. Germline CDR1 and CDR2: SGHTA and FQGNSA. Produced via immunoSEQ multiplex PCR; TCRdb's table is partial and in-frame only. The table records over 70,000 clones, roughly 90% of them present only once. Every patient relapsed after autologous stem cell transplantation, and brentuximab vedotin exposure varied. The chain is built from TRBV7-2 and TRBJ1-1; maybe TRBD1 (5 bases). This sequence was found in a human donor with classical Hodgkin lymphoma. The material sequenced was peripheral blood mononuclear cells (PBMCs), taken at baseline. The CDR3 loop is CASSSSGTTEAFF. The CDR3 region has the DNA TGTGCCAGCAGCTCATCCGGGACGACTGAAGCTTTCTTT.